This TCR beta chain stems from a study of response to subunit inactivated influenza vaccine. CDR3 length equals 14 residues. Germline CDR1 and CDR2: MDHEN and SYDVKM. The trim removed 7 bases at V and 2 bases at J, leaving 8 bases unmatched. TCRdb fed the RT-PCR reads into MiXCR, producing one record per CDR3 protein. The sample comprises more than 700,000 distinct CDR3 sequences, 20% to 25% of which are singletons, and roughly a tenth rests with the top ten. This TCR was recovered from a man aged 50 to 60 who received an inactivated influenza vaccine. The specimen was PBMCs from blood, collected 5 to 6 days after vaccination. This chain uses TRBV28 with TRBJ2-7; 7 nucleotides agree with TRBD2. The CDR3 loop reads CASTPWGGAYEQYF. The CDR3 nucleotides read TGTGCCAGCACCCCTTGGGGGGGGGCCTACGAGCAGTACTTC.